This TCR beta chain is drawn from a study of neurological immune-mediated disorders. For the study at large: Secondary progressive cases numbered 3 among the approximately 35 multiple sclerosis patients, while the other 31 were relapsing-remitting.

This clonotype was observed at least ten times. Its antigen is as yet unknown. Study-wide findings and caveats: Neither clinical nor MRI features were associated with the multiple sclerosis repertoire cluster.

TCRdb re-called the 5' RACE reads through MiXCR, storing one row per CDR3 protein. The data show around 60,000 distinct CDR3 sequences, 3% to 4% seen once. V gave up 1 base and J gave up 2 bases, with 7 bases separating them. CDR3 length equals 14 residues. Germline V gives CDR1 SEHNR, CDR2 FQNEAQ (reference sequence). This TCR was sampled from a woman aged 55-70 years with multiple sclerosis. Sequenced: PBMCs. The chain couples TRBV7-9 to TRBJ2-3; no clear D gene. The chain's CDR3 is CASSLGVATDTQYF. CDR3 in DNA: TGTGCCAGCAGCTTAGGGGTGGCCACAGATACGCAGTATTTT.